This T cell receptor beta chain derives from a study of cytomegalovirus exposure and HLA in healthy donors. About this clone itself: Its antigen is unidentified.

Study findings and constraints: Presence/absence analyses assumed roughly uniform sequencing depth across donors, which may not hold. Later analysis identified several of the most significant clusters that appeared linked to common viral pathogens.

CDR3 length: 18 amino acids. V was cut by 4 bases and J by 2 bases, with 20 bases left in between. Germline V gene lookup returns CDR1 SEHNR and CDR2 FQNEAQ (reference sequence). The PCR contained 60 Vbeta and 13 Jbeta primers. The assay was immunoSEQ multiplex PCR, and TCRdb's table has in-frame clones only and misses some. The sample includes around 39,000 clones, roughly 80% of them seen just once. The sample consisted of PBMCs. The TCR was taken from a man aged 25 to 40 in good health and CMV-seronegative. The chain recombines TRBV7-9 with TRBJ2-2; D is possibly TRBD2 (5 bases). As DNA, the CDR3 is TGTGCCAGCAGCTCTCCCTCCCGGGGATCGCCCAACACCGGGGAGCTGTTTTTT. Protein: CASSSPSRGSPNTGELFF. Combining the CDR3 with reference TRBV7-9 and TRBJ2-2 gives the whole variable domain DTGVSQNPRHKITKRGQNVTFRCDPISEHNRLYWYRQTLGQGPEFLTYFQNEAQLEKSRLLSDRFSAERPKGSFSTLEIQRTEQGDSAMYLCASSSPSRGSPNTGELFFGEGSRLTVL.